These 32 T cell receptor beta chains came from one sample sequenced in a study of blood T cell repertoires in COVID-19. Method: immunoSEQ multiplex PCR; TCRdb's copy keeps in-frame clones and lacks some. The table has more than 200,000 clones, 88% seen once; the top ten hold 1.5% to 2%. Sequences were obtained from peripheral blood. These receptors all come from a man between 65 and 85 years old with acute or convalescent COVID-19.

The chain couples TRBV19 to TRBJ2-1, with 9 bases lining up with TRBD1. Germline V gene data show CDR1 as LNHDA and CDR2 as SQIVND (reference sequence). Trimming at V came to 5 bases and at J to 4 bases, leaving 9 bases not matched to a gene. The CDR3 has 16 amino acids. CDR3 nucleotide sequence: TGTGCCAGTAGTTCTGACCGGGACAGGGCTTACAATGAGCAGTTCTTC. Amino acids: CASSSDRDRAYNEQFF.

This clone was detected only once. This sequence joins TRBV3-1 (or the pseudogene TRBV3-2) and TRBJ2-5; 8 nucleotides agree with TRBD1. Trimming took 0 bases from V and 4 from J; bases not matched to a gene: 13. Looked up from germline, CDR1 is LGHDT and CDR2 is YNNKEL (reference sequence). The CDR3 has 18 residues. The CDR3 DNA is TGTGCCAGCAGCCAAGAAGAAGGCTTAGGACAGGGTATAGAGACCCAGTACTTC. Its protein product is CASSQEEGLGQGIETQYF.

The J gene is TRBJ2-7, the V gene TRBV7-8, with D perhaps matching TRBD2 (6 bases). V lost 0 bases and J lost 3, with 12 bases in between. This CDR3 region has 15 residues. Germline V gives CDR1 SGHVS, CDR2 FQNEAQ. Here the CDR3 DNA reads TGTGCCAGCAGCTTAGCTGGGGGAGGTGGCTACGAGCAGTACTTC. Translation: CASSLAGGGGYEQYF.

This chain links TRBV18 with TRBJ2-2; D is possibly TRBD2 (5 bases). This CDR3 has 14 amino acids. Germline V lookup: CDR1 KGHSH, CDR2 LQKENI. V was trimmed by 3 bases and J by 1 base, leaving 6 bases between them. The DNA of the CDR3 is TGTGCCAGCTCACCCGGAGGGAACACCGGGGAGCTGTTTTTT. Translation: CASSPGGNTGELFF.

The gene calls are TRBV27 and TRBJ2-2; 12 bases line up with TRBD2. CDR1 and CDR2 (germline): MNHEY, SMNVEV (reference sequence). V gave up 5 bases and J gave up 5 bases; unmatched junction bases: 3. The CDR3 has 15 amino acids. The CDR3 region is CASSIGTSGTGELFF. CDR3 in DNA: TGTGCCAGCAGTATCGGGACTAGCGGGACCGGGGAGCTGTTTTTT.

The V call is TRBV6-5, the J call TRBJ2-7; no reliable D call. V was cut by 5 bases and J by 3 bases, with 8 bases left in between. Looked up from germline, CDR1 is MNHEY and CDR2 is SVGAGI. The CDR3 runs to 12 residues. This chain's CDR3 is CASSPDIYEQYF. CDR3 bases: TGTGCCAGCAGTCCTGACATCTACGAGCAGTACTTC.

The chain couples TRBV15 to TRBJ2-7, with TRBD1 matching over 7 bases. Looked up from germline, CDR1 is LNHNV and CDR2 is YYDKDF (reference sequence). V shed 6 bases and J 3 bases; nucleotides not matched to a gene: 11. CDR3 length equals 15 residues. In DNA, the CDR3 is TGTGCCACCAGTTCTACACCGGGACAGTACTACGAGCAGTACTTC. It translates to CATSSTPGQYYEQYF.

This clone turned up a few times. The rearrangement joins TRBV2 to TRBJ2-2; possibly TRBD2 for D (5 bases). Germline assignment: CDR1 SNHLY and CDR2 FYNNEI. V dropped 9 bases and J dropped 4 bases, with 15 bases sitting between them. This CDR3 has 14 residues. Here the CDR3 DNA reads TGTGCCAGTACTGCAGGAGGAGGCACCGGGGAGCTGTTTTTT. It codes for CASTAGGGTGELFF.

The V and J genes are TRBV4-1 and TRBJ1-1; 7 bases align to TRBD1. The germline V gene encodes CDR1 MGHRA and CDR2 YSYEKL. Germline trimming cut 3 bases from V and 0 bases from J; bases unmatched to any gene: 4. The CDR3 runs 15 residues. CDR3 nucleotides: TGCGCCAGCAGCCAGGCACAGGGGCTGAACACTGAAGCTTTCTTT. Its protein product is CASSQAQGLNTEAFF.

This clone was observed once. V and J are TRBV19 and TRBJ2-3; 7 bases agree with TRBD1. V gave up 3 bases and J gave up 1 base; unmatched junction bases: 10. This CDR3 is 17 amino acids long. Germline CDR1 reads LNHDA; CDR2 reads SQIVND (reference sequence). In DNA, the CDR3 is TGTGCCAGTAGTATCGGTATGGGGGACAGCCGCACAGATACGCAGTATTTT. It specifies CASSIGMGDSRTDTQYF.

The chain couples TRBV25-1 to TRBJ1-2; 7 bases line up with TRBD1. The CDR3 consists of 12 residues. The junction had 0 bases not matched to a gene; V was cut back by 3 bases and J by 5 bases. Germline V gene data show CDR1 as MGHDK and CDR2 as SYGVNS. The CDR3, as DNA: TGTGCCAGCAGTGAGACAGGGTATGGCTACACCTTC. This encodes CASSETGYGYTF.

V usage is TRBV12-2 and J usage is TRBJ2-7; the D segment call TRBD2 is taken from the table without a DNA check. TRBV12-2 is deemed a pseudogene. The CDR3 has 15 amino acids. The CDR3 DNA is TGTGCAAGTCGCTTAGAGGATGTTAGCGGTTACGAGCAGTACTTC. Translation: CASRLEDVSGYEQYF.

The CDR3 region is CASSYLAGVKEQYF. The CDR3 DNA sequence: TGTGCCAGCAGTTATTTGGCGGGAGTGAAGGAGCAGTACTTC. This rearrangement joins TRBV28 to TRBJ2-7, with TRBD2 matching 7 bases. Trimming at V came to 4 bases and at J to 7 bases, leaving 10 bases not matched to a gene. Germline values: CDR1 MDHEN, CDR2 SYDVKM. The CDR3 extends over 14 amino acids.

The rearrangement joins TRBV19 to TRBJ2-7; D remains unclear. CDR3 length equals 16 residues. CDR1 LNHDA and CDR2 SQIVND come from the germline V gene (reference sequence). The V gene lost 1 base and the J gene lost 3 bases, with 16 bases spanning the gap. The CDR3, as DNA: TGTGCCAGTAGTATAGCTTGGTCCGGAGATCGCTACGAGCAGTACTTC. It translates to CASSIAWSGDRYEQYF.

The CDR3 protein is CASSLGPTGVGETQYF. The CDR3 DNA is TGTGCCAGCAGCTTAGGTCCAACAGGGGTCGGAGAGACCCAGTACTTC. The genes are TRBV13 and TRBJ2-5; 7 nucleotides line up with TRBD1. The CDR3 length is 16 residues. CDR1 is PRHDT, CDR2 FYEKMQ, per germline (reference sequence). Unmatched junction bases numbered 8, after V lost 0 bases and J lost 4 bases.

This sequence joins TRBV7-9 and TRBJ2-1, with TRBD2 identical over 7 bases. J lost 7 bases, V lost 5 bases, and 11 bases had no gene match. This CDR3 has 15 amino acids. Germline V lookup: CDR1 SEHNR, CDR2 FQNEAQ (reference sequence). Here the CDR3 DNA reads TGTGCCAGCAGCCCCATGGGGGGAGGGTTTAATGAGCAGTTCTTC. Translating gives CASSPMGGGFNEQFF.

The rearrangement joins TRBV6-5 to TRBJ1-6; 7 bases match TRBD1. Trimming removed 2 bases from V and 9 bases from J; junction bases left unmatched: 7. CDR3 size: 15 residues. The germline V gene has CDR1 MNHEY and CDR2 SVGAGI. This CDR3 reads CASSYGDRRGSPLHF. The DNA for the CDR3 is TGTGCCAGCAGTTACGGGGACAGAAGAGGTTCACCCCTCCACTTT.

V usage is TRBV6-5 and J usage is TRBJ1-2; maybe TRBD1 (5 bases). V was cut by 6 bases and J by 1 base, with 9 bases left in between. This CDR3 is 13 amino acids long. Germline V lookup: CDR1 MNHEY, CDR2 SVGAGI. CDR3 bases: TGTGCCAGCAGAAGACAGCTTAACTATGGCTACACCTTC. It specifies CASRRQLNYGYTF.

The chain carries TRBV7-8 and TRBJ1-1; 11 bases agree with TRBD1. This CDR3 is 13 amino acids long. Germline lookup yields CDR1 SGHVS and CDR2 FQNEAQ. V shed 6 bases, J shed 8 bases, and the junction held 5 bases outside the gene matches. CDR3 loop: CASSSDRGREAFF. The CDR3 nucleotides are TGTGCCAGCAGTTCGGACAGGGGGCGGGAAGCTTTCTTT. The full variable domain, rest sourced from reference TRBV7-8 and TRBJ1-1, is GAGVSQSPRYKVAKRGQDVALRCDPISGHVSLFWYQQALGQGPEFLTYFQNEAQLDKSGLPSDRFFAERPEGSVSTLKIQRTQQEDSAVYLCASSSDRGREAFFGQGTRLTVV.

The chain is built from TRBV24-1 and TRBJ2-5; 7 bases are shared with TRBD1. Looked up from germline, CDR1 is KGHDR and CDR2 is SFDVKD. Unmatched junction bases numbered 6, after V lost 2 bases and J lost 1 base. The CDR3 has 16 amino acids. The CDR3 region is CATSDSGGLGQETQYF. As DNA, the CDR3 is TGTGCCACCAGTGATTCAGGGGGTTTGGGCCAAGAGACCCAGTACTTC.

V gene TRBV5-1 combines with J gene TRBJ2-1, with 11 bases aligning to TRBD2. CDR1 and CDR2 (germline): SGHRS, YFSETQ. Germline trimming cut 3 bases from V and 9 bases from J; bases unmatched to any gene: 11. The CDR3 loop spans 16 amino acids. The CDR3 DNA reads TGCGCCAGCAGCTATCGTCCACTAGCGGGAGTGGGTGAGCAGTTCTTC. Its protein product is CASSYRPLAGVGEQFF.

This clone was seen once. The chain uses TRBV5-6 and TRBJ2-7; 8 bases match TRBD1. The CDR3 runs to 14 residues. Germline V CDR1 and CDR2: SGHDT, YYEEEE. V lost 4 bases and J lost 2; bases outside the gene matches: 5. The CDR3 nucleotides are TGTGCCAGCAGCCAACGGGACAGGACCTACGAGCAGTACTTC. It specifies CASSQRDRTYEQYF. Supplemented by reference TRBV5-6 and TRBJ2-7, the full variable domain reads DAGVTQSPTHLIKTRGQQVTLRCSPKSGHDTVSWYQQALGQGPQFIFQYYEEEERQRGNFPDRFSGHQFPNYSSELNVNALLLGDSALYLCASSQRDRTYEQYFGPGTRLTVT.

This rearrangement joins TRBV9 to TRBJ2-7; perhaps TRBD1 as D (6 bases). Germline CDR1 reads SGDLS; CDR2 reads YYNGEE. Trimming shortened V by 4 bases and J by 1 base, and 12 bases separated the two germline ends. This CDR3 region has 14 residues. The CDR3 here is CASSPRTGSYEQYF. In nucleotides, the CDR3 is TGTGCCAGCAGCCCCCGCACAGGGTCCTACGAGCAGTACTTC.

The rearrangement joins TRBV5-1 to TRBJ1-1; D is undetermined. The length of the CDR3 is 17 residues. With 4 bases removed from V and 4 bases from J, the gap between germline ends came to 23 bases. Germline assignment: CDR1 SGHRS and CDR2 YFSETQ. The CDR3 region has the DNA TGCGCCAGCAGCCACGACCGAGGATTTTCTCGTGGCACTGAAGCTTTCTTT. Protein product: CASSHDRGFSRGTEAFF.

The V and J genes are TRBV15 and TRBJ2-1; 15 bases agree with TRBD2. The CDR3 spans 19 residues. Germline CDR1 and CDR2: LNHNV and YYDKDF (reference sequence). V lost 1 base to trimming and J lost 5 bases; unmatched junction nucleotides: 9. The CDR3 protein is CATSRVRTSGRAADNEQFF. Written as DNA, the CDR3 is TGTGCCACCAGCAGAGTTCGGACTAGCGGGAGGGCCGCGGACAATGAGCAGTTCTTC.

This sequence joins TRBV5-4 and TRBJ2-7; 13 bases are shared with TRBD2. The CDR3 length is 16 residues. In germline, CDR1 is SGHNT, CDR2 YYREEE (reference sequence). The J segment lost 3 bases and the V segment lost 0 bases, leaving 3 bases of the junction unmatched. CDR3 DNA sequence: TGTGCCAGCAGCTTGGTCCGGACTAGCGGGAGCTACGAGCAGTACTTC. This translates into CASSLVRTSGSYEQYF.

The rearrangement joins TRBV7-2 to TRBJ2-2, with D perhaps matching TRBD2 (5 bases). The CDR3 has 15 residues. Between the trimmed V and J ends, which lost 4 bases and 1 base, there was a span of 10 bases. CDR1 is SGHTA, CDR2 FQGNSA, per germline. DNA of the CDR3: TGTGCCAGCAGCTCCCGCGGGCAGAACACCGGGGAGCTGTTTTTT. This codes for CASSSRGQNTGELFF.

The chain recombines TRBV18 with TRBJ2-6; D gene uncertain. The CDR3 sequence is 14 residues long. The germline gives CDR1 KGHSH, CDR2 LQKENI. V gave up 6 bases and J gave up 0 bases, with 6 bases separating them. In DNA, the CDR3 is TGTGCCAGCTCCTCCTCCTCTGGGGCCAACGTCCTGACTTTC. Amino acids: CASSSSSGANVLTF.

The J gene is TRBJ2-1, the V gene TRBV7-2; tentative D call: TRBD1 (5 bases). Trimming took 3 bases from V and 13 from J, leaving 10 bases between them. Looked up from germline, CDR1 is SGHTA and CDR2 is FQGNSA. This CDR3 contains 11 residues. CDR3 residues: CASSFGAVQFF. Here the CDR3 DNA reads TGTGCCAGCAGCTTTGGGGCCGTCCAGTTCTTC.

The rearrangement uses TRBV29-1 and TRBJ2-3, with D maybe TRBD1 (6 bases). CDR3 length equals 15 residues. V lost 6 bases and J 0 bases, leaving 16 bases between the germline ends. Germline-derived CDR1 and CDR2 are SQVTM and ANQGSEA. As DNA, the CDR3 is TGCAGCGTAGAGCAGACAGGAGCTAGCACAGATACGCAGTATTTT. Its protein product is CSVEQTGASTDTQYF.

Remarks on this clone: At the DNA level, this CDR3 is encoded by other sequences in the same sample as well. The chain couples TRBV5-1 to TRBJ2-5; TRBD2 aligns across 7 bases. Germline loops: CDR1 SGHRS, CDR2 YFSETQ. The CDR3 runs to 14 residues. The junction had 2 bases not matched to a gene; V was cut back by 1 base and J by 2 bases. The CDR3 spells CASSLSGNQETQYF. The CDR3 nucleotides are TGCGCCAGCAGCTTGAGCGGGAATCAAGAGACCCAGTACTTC.

The chain couples TRBV5-4 to TRBJ2-7, with 8 bases that match TRBD2. V was clipped by 3 bases and J by 4 bases; unmatched bases: 6. The CDR3 contains 14 residues. Germline V gives CDR1 SGHNT, CDR2 YYREEE (reference sequence). The CDR3 region is CASSYGTRAYEQYF. In DNA, the CDR3 is TGTGCCAGCAGCTACGGGACTAGGGCTTACGAGCAGTACTTC.